One and the same sample provided the 5 T cell receptor beta chains below, sequenced in a study of T cells in Graves' hyperthyroidism and ophthalmopathy. The source material, RNA transcripts, was used to amplify TCR beta CDR3 regions. The HTBI primer set was used in a first-round RT-PCR of the TCR CDR3. TCRdb called the multiplex PCR reads again in MiXCR, with one record for every CDR3 protein. In the table there are 550,000 to 600,000 distinct CDR3 sequences, over 15% of which are singletons. The sequencing sample was made of blood. All receptors come from a young woman with Graves' hyperthyroidism.

This clonotype showed up just a few times. The V gene is TRBV12-3 or TRBV12-4, the J gene TRBJ2-7, with TRBD1 matching 7 bases. This CDR3 is built from 14 residues. The V gene end was trimmed by 4 bases and the J gene end by 4 bases; junction bases not matched to a gene: 7. CDR3 protein: CASSSRDSWYEQYF. DNA for the CDR3: TGTGCCAGCAGTTCCCGGGACAGTTGGTACGAGCAGTACTTC.

This clonotype was observed at least ten times. This CDR3 reads CASTTGRSNTGELFF. DNA for the CDR3: TGTGCCAGCACCACCGGACGGAGCAACACCGGGGAGCTGTTTTTT. The chain combines TRBV6-1 with TRBJ2-2; D ambiguous. From germline, CDR1 is MNHNS and CDR2 SASEGT. V dropped 7 bases and J dropped 2 bases, with 14 bases sitting between them. CDR3 length: 15 amino acids.

The V gene is TRBV24-1, the J gene TRBJ2-1; tentatively, D is TRBD2 (6 bases). The germline V gene encodes CDR1 KGHDR and CDR2 SFDVKD. The CDR3 is 17 residues long. V was trimmed by 4 bases and J by 4 bases, leaving 19 bases between them. CDR3 sequence: CATSESRAGLVYNEQFF. Here the CDR3 DNA reads TGTGCCACCAGTGAATCTAGAGCGGGTCTCGTGTACAATGAGCAGTTCTTC.

This clonotype was detected only a few times. The V gene is TRBV18, the J gene TRBJ1-3; D remains unclear. Trimming stripped 1 base from V and 0 bases from J, with 10 bases between. This CDR3 comprises 16 residues. The V gene's germline CDR1 is KGHSH and CDR2 LQKENI. CDR3 loop: CASSPRAGNSGNTIYF. The CDR3 DNA sequence: TGTGCCAGCTCACCACGGGCAGGAAACTCTGGAAACACCATATATTTT.

This clonotype was seen many times. The chain is built from TRBV9 and TRBJ2-7; D is perhaps TRBD1 or TRBD2 (6 bases each). V lost 0 bases and J lost 3, with 13 bases in between. The CDR3 has 15 amino acids. CDR1 and CDR2 from the germline V gene are SGDLS and YYNGEE. This chain's CDR3 is CASSVAAGDFYEQYF. The DNA for the CDR3 is TGTGCCAGCAGCGTAGCGGCAGGGGACTTCTACGAGCAGTACTTC.